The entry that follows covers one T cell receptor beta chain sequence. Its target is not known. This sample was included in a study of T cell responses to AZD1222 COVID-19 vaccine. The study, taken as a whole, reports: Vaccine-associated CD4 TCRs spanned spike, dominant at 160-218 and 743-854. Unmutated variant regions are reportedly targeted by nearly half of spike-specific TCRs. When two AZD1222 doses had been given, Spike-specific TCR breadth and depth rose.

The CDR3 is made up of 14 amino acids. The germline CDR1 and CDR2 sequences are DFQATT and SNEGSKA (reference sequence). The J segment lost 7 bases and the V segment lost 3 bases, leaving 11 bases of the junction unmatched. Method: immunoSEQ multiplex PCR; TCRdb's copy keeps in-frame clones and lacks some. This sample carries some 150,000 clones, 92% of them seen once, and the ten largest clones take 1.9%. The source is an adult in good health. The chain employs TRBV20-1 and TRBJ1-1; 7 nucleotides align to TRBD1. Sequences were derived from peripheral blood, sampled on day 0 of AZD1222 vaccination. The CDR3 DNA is TGCAGTGCTAGTCAAGGGGGCAATAGTGGTGAAGCTTTCTTT. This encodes CSASQGGNSGEAFF.